This T cell receptor (beta chain) was captured by sequencing in a study of siplizumab effects on memory and regulatory T cells (dated by TCRdb to the late 2010s). Describing the broader study: The study looked at the effect of siplizumab, an anti-CD2 antibody, on alloreactive T-cell subsets in allogeneic mixed lymphocyte reactions made from human PBMCs.

Sorted unstimulated T cells, along with proliferating T cells recovered from mixed lymphocyte reactions, underwent TCRbeta CDR3 sequencing. Fresh whole blood from roughly ten HLA-typed healthy donors served as the source for isolating PBMCs. Unstimulated CD4+ non-regulatory T cells were FACS-sorted to map the origin of alloreactive clones. Study-wide conclusions, independent of this receptor: The cumulative frequency of alloreactive sequences that could be traced back to unstimulated CD4+ memory T cells was significantly reduced by siplizumab. Whether proliferating Tregs from siplizumab cultures actually had suppressive function was not functionally confirmed. In reactions with siplizumab, an average of around 70% of mappable alloreactive CD4+ clones were Treg-derived, compared with 25% to 30% in control reactions. Sequences below about 10^-5 frequency were poorly captured, so only a minor fraction of alloreactive clones could be mapped to unstimulated subsets. Greater diversity appeared to be present in unstimulated naive T cells than in memory T cells, and a substantial contribution to the alloresponse seemed to be made by naive cells. For roughly 75-95% of proliferating CD4+ or CD8+ clones, no naive or memory phenotype could be assigned.

Preparation of the library involved the immunoSEQ multiplex PCR assay. Roughly 10^5 TCR templates per sample were assayed on the deep sequencing platform. Genomic DNA extracted from sorted T cells was used for TCRbeta CDR3 sequencing. As for the authors' bioinformatics: Clonal analysis of TCRbeta CDR3 data was done in the R programming language. Alloreactive CD4+ and CD8+ clones were defined by comparing unstimulated samples with post-reaction CFSE-low samples. Alloreactive CD4+ clones were assigned to regulatory or non-regulatory origin by matching sequences to sorted unstimulated Treg and non-Treg repertoires. TCRdb stores this immuneACCESS table with in-frame sequences only. Part of the clones is absent; in the studies checked, under half of the shortfall reflects unresolved V genes, and no reason is known for the rest. Clone size and V and J calls were adopted from that table, with D and trimming inferred from the DNA. For this sample there are roughly 120,000 clones; approximately 94% appear just once. The ten largest clones add up to around 1.5% of the sample.

The germline ends are 13 bases apart after V is trimmed by 4 bases and J by 7 bases. CDR1 is given as GTSNPN and CDR2 as SVGIG, both from the germline V gene (reference sequence). The CDR3 sequence holds 13 residues, the cysteine and phenylalanine included. The CDR3 DNA has 39 bases and is translated from base 1. Concerning this clone: The specificity of this receptor is unknown. No qualities accompany the bases; no much larger clone lies one base away.

The specimen was non-Treg CD4+ T cells sorted from blood. The sample's cell subset or site label is to be understood as: FACS-sorted unstimulated CD4+ non-regulatory T cells. This clonotype was sampled from a human donor in good health. The chain joins TRBV30 to TRBJ1-4; the D gene cannot be resolved reliably. The bases are TGTGCCTGGAATCACGATGAGGGTGAAAAACTGTTTTTT. Its translation reads: CAWNHDEGEKLFF.